This T cell receptor (beta chain) comes out of a study of T-cell memory formation after mild COVID-19. Study-level background: Clustering of TCRs was largely donor specific.

The V and J ends lost 1 base and 0 bases respectively, with 10 bases between them. Germline lookup yields CDR1 SEHNR and CDR2 FQNEAQ (reference sequence). The CDR3 loop spans 16 amino acids. One entry per CDR3 protein, called by TCRdb with MiXCR from the 5' RACE reads. The sample lists fewer than 110,000 distinct CDR3 sequences; approximately 15% were seen once. The table lists this clonotype with many counts. This TCR derives from a man younger than 35 who had mild COVID-19 (a few samples of this study predate the infection). Cell type and time point are not known. The sequenced sample consisted of PBMCs or a T cell subset sorted from them (not recorded which). The chain links TRBV7-9 to TRBJ2-1; D is tentatively TRBD1 or TRBD2 (6 bases each). The DNA of the CDR3 is TGTGCCAGCAGCTTAGTAGGGGGGCGCTCCTACAATGAGCAGTTCTTC. This codes for CASSLVGGRSYNEQFF.